A selection of T cell receptor beta chains follows, all from one sample in a study of cytomegalovirus exposure and HLA in healthy donors. Here immunoSEQ multiplex PCR was the method, and the copy in TCRdb shows in-frame clones only, minus some. The sample table includes nearly 35,000 clones. Sequenced sample: PBMCs. Receptors were obtained from a middle-aged woman in good health and CMV-seropositive. The CDR3 runs from the conserved cysteine through the conserved F or W. A D gene is named only where the DNA matches it firmly.

V: TRBV4-2
J: TRBJ2-2
D: TRBD2
CDR3: CASSPRTSGGGELFF

V: TRBV7-9
J: TRBJ1-2
D: -
CDR3: CASTLALGRGYTF

V: TRBV30
J: TRBJ1-1
D: -
CDR3: CAWSPGTEAFF

V: TRBV30
J: TRBJ2-7
D: TRBD1
CDR3: CAWSIKGGSPYEQYF

V: TRBV30
J: TRBJ1-1
D: TRBD1
CDR3: CAWTGQGGMNTEAFF

V: TRBV6-6
J: TRBJ1-1
D: -
CDR3: CASSYGGATNTEAFF

V: TRBV6-1
J: TRBJ1-5
D: -
CDR3: CASSDQGLRPQHF

V: TRBV5-1
J: TRBJ2-3
D: TRBD2
CDR3: CASSLRAGGGDTQYF

V: TRBV4-1
J: TRBJ1-2
D: TRBD1
CDR3: CASSQIGLGQGDHGYTF

V: TRBV20-1
J: TRBJ2-1
D: TRBD2
CDR3: CSAGGDNEQFF

V: TRBV21-1
J: TRBJ1-5
D: -
CDR3: CASSSSGIRSSSNQPQHF

V: TRBV5-1
J: TRBJ2-7
D: -
CDR3: CASSIQGAEQYF

V: TRBV7-8
J: TRBJ1-2
D: -
CDR3: CASTQRGTDYGYTF

V: TRBV6-5
J: TRBJ1-3
D: -
CDR3: CASSWTLTGNTIYF

V: TRBV6-6
J: TRBJ2-7
D: TRBD2
CDR3: CASRTSGSYEQYF

V: TRBV19
J: TRBJ2-1
D: TRBD2
CDR3: CASSTPGLAFGQFF

V: TRBV4-1
J: TRBJ1-1
D: -
CDR3: CASSHPLIVAAGGAFF

V: TRBV5-1
J: TRBJ1-2
D: -
CDR3: CASSSPDGANYGYTF

V: TRBV10-3
J: TRBJ1-3
D: -
CDR3: CAISGYRDTIYF

V: TRBV30
J: TRBJ2-7
D: TRBD1
CDR3: CAWSRPGTGFTYEQYF

V: TRBV4-1
J: TRBJ2-1
D: TRBD1
CDR3: CASSESLGQGSNEQFF

V: TRBV5-1
J: TRBJ2-2
D: TRBD1
CDR3: CASRSQGANTGELFF